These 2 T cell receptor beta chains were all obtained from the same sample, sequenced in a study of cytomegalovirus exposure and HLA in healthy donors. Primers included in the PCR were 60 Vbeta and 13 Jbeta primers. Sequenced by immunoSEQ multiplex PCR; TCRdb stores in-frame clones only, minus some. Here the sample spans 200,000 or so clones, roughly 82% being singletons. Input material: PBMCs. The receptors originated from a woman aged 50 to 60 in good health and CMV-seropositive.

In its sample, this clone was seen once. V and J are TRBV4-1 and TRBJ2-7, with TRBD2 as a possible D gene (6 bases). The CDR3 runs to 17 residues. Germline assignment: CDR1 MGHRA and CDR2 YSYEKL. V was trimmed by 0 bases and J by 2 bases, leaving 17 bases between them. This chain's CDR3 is CASSQDAGGIVPYEQYF. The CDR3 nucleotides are TGCGCCAGCAGCCAAGACGCAGGAGGGATAGTCCCCTACGAGCAGTACTTC.

The CDR3 DNA is TGCGCCAGCAGCTTAGCAGGGGGCGCCGACAATGAGCAGTTCTTC. This encodes CASSLAGGADNEQFF. The chain recombines TRBV5-1 with TRBJ2-1, with 8 bases that match TRBD1. The CDR3 runs 15 residues. V gave up 2 bases and J gave up 5 bases; unmatched junction bases: 6. Germline lookup yields CDR1 SGHRS and CDR2 YFSETQ.